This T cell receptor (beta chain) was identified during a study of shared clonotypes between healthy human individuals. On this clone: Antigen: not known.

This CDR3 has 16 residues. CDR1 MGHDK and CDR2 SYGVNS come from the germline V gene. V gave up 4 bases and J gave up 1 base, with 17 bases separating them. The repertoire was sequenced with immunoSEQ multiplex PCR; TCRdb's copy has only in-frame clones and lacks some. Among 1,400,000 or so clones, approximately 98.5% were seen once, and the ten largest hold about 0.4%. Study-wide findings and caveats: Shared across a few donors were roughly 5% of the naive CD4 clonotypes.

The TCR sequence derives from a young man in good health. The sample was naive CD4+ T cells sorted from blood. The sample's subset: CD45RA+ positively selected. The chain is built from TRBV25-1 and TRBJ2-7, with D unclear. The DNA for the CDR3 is TGTGCCAGCAGTGGCGCCTACACCGTCCTGTCCTACGAGCAGTACTTC. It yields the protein CASSGAYTVLSYEQYF.